The rows below give T cell receptor beta chains drawn from one sample of a study of CD8+ T cells in alopecia areata. Sequencing used immunoSEQ multiplex PCR; TCRdb keeps in-frame clones, though not all of them. The sample holds 100,000 to 140,000 clones; 84% are singletons and the top ten take under 25%. Specimen: CD8+ T cells sorted from blood, collected at week 24, from a patient treated with tofacitinib. These receptors were collected from a human donor with alopecia areata. CDR3s include the opening cysteine and the closing phenylalanine or tryptophan. Not every row has a clone size; where given, it reads once, few, many or a size class.

CDR3 | J | length | V | size
CASSCDIQGVAYEQYF | TRBJ2-7 | 16 | TRBV5-1 | .
CASSLEGTGGYQPQHF | TRBJ1-5 | 16 | TRBV7-9 | .
CAWSSEGAGWTDTQYF | TRBJ2-3 | 16 | TRBV30 | .
CASSSSPGTGAGYTF | TRBJ1-2 | 15 | TRBV6-5 | once
CASSLNQGSGELFF | TRBJ2-2 | 14 | TRBV7-9 | .
CASSGGTGENYGYTF | TRBJ1-2 | 15 | TRBV5-1 | .
CASRPGQGAPGELFF | TRBJ2-2 | 15 | TRBV27 | once
CASSPRQGSNTGELFF | TRBJ2-2 | 16 | TRBV4-1 | .
CAIAAGTDQETQYF | TRBJ2-5 | 14 | TRBV10-3 | .
CASSPEPSSYGYTF | TRBJ1-2 | 14 | TRBV13 | .
CASSQDTTETTEAFF | TRBJ1-1 | 15 | TRBV4-3 | .
CASRHEYEQYF | TRBJ2-7 | 11 | TRBV7-9 | .
CASSGDSGTDTQYF | TRBJ2-3 | 14 | TRBV28 | .
CASTGLDRVHLRGQPQHF | TRBJ1-5 | 18 | TRBV7-8 | .
CASSSGAAPQETQYF | TRBJ2-5 | 15 | TRBV7-7 | .
CASKMGNSRRNEQYF | TRBJ2-7 | 15 | TRBV21-1 | .
CSVGGNTDTQYF | TRBJ2-3 | 12 | TRBV29-1 | once
CAISEETTYEQYF | TRBJ2-7 | 13 | TRBV10-3 | few
CATSRDQDMRGEQYF | TRBJ2-7 | 15 | TRBV15 | .
CASSMTGSEQYF | TRBJ2-7 | 12 | TRBV6-5 | .
CASSEWGASYEQYF | TRBJ2-7 | 14 | TRBV6-1 | .
CASSSEDTQYF | TRBJ2-3 | 11 | TRBV5-1 | .
CASSPTGSSRNSPLHF | TRBJ1-6 | 16 | TRBV11-2 | .
CASSLEIGSYEQYF | TRBJ2-7 | 14 | TRBV7-6 | .
CASSLQASGVLYEQYF | TRBJ2-7 | 16 | TRBV7-9 | .
CASSHVGPEQYF | TRBJ2-7 | 12 | TRBV5-4 | .
CASSLLNSRGKLFF | TRBJ1-4 | 14 | TRBV7-9 | .
CASSFGTGSRETQYF | TRBJ2-5 | 15 | TRBV5-6 | .
CASSVGTTGGECCNQPQHF | TRBJ1-5 | 19 | TRBV9 | .
CARGTDQETQYF | TRBJ2-5 | 12 | TRBV4-3 | .
CATSPGLLQETQYF | TRBJ2-5 | 14 | TRBV10-3 | .
CASSYPGVLAGQNEQFF | TRBJ2-1 | 17 | TRBV7-2 | .
CASSLERGGQDTQYF | TRBJ2-3 | 15 | TRBV7-9 | .
CASSEGQGRPSGANVLTF | TRBJ2-6 | 18 | TRBV27 | .
CASSWTASTTYEQYF | TRBJ2-7 | 15 | TRBV5-1 | .
CASSIGGGSYNEQFF | TRBJ2-1 | 15 | TRBV19 | few
CASSEEAGANSPLHF | TRBJ1-6 | 15 | TRBV6-1 | .
CASSQWARGPTNEQFF | TRBJ2-1 | 16 | TRBV4-1 | .
CASSSGDRGTNTEAFF | TRBJ1-1 | 16 | TRBV5-6 | .
CASSIVAAGGSPLHF | TRBJ1-6 | 15 | TRBV19 | .
CSVESIGNTGELFF | TRBJ2-2 | 14 | TRBV29-1 | .
CASSQVGRGSSYEQYF | TRBJ2-7 | 16 | TRBV4-1 | .
CASLSGTSEEQFF | TRBJ2-1 | 13 | TRBV10-2 | few
CAWSVLYEQYF | TRBJ2-7 | 11 | TRBV30 | .
CASRKGQGANIQYF | TRBJ2-4 | 14 | TRBV6-5 | .
CASSQDERGAFYEQYF | TRBJ2-7 | 16 | TRBV4-1 | once
CASSQVSGYYEQYF | TRBJ2-7 | 14 | TRBV4-1 | .
CASSYLAVNYGYTF | TRBJ1-2 | 14 | TRBV6-5 | .
CASRFRTWDTGELFF | TRBJ2-2 | 15 | TRBV4-3 | .
CAWSIPGQELGQPQHF | TRBJ1-5 | 16 | TRBV30 | .
CASSLVGVSLTDTQYF | TRBJ2-3 | 16 | TRBV7-2 | .
CASSQEDYSNQPQHF | TRBJ1-5 | 15 | TRBV4-1 | .
CASSQPLIYEQYF | TRBJ2-7 | 13 | TRBV7-9 | .
CASSLGDREEQYF | TRBJ2-5 | 13 | TRBV13 | few
CASSTRDTQEGYEQYF | TRBJ2-7 | 16 | TRBV7-9 | .
CASSSTGARSPLHF | TRBJ1-6 | 14 | TRBV19 | .
CASSLTAGDTDTQYF | TRBJ2-3 | 15 | TRBV9 | .
CASSFEGRARDYGYTF | TRBJ1-2 | 16 | TRBV5-6 | .
CSVGTDTGYVPYF | TRBJ2-3 | 13 | TRBV29-1 | .